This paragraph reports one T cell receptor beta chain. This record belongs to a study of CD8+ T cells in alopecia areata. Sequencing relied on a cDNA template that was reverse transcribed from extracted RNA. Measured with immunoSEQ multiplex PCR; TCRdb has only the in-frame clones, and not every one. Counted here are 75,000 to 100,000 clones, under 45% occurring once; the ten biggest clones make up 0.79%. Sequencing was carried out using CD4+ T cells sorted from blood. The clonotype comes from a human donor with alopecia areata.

CDR3 bases: TGTGCCAGCAGCTTAGCCGGGACTAGTTGGTCCTACGAGCAGTACTTC. Translation: CASSLAGTSWSYEQYF. V is TRBV7-2 and J is TRBJ2-7, with 8 bases lining up with TRBD2. With 0 bases clipped from V and 1 base from J, the junction kept 5 bases outside the gene matches. Germline V gene sequence: CDR1 SGHTA, CDR2 FQGNSA. The CDR3 covers 16 residues.